This TCR beta chain comes out of a study of T-cell memory formation after mild COVID-19. As for the study in general: Largely, TCR clusters stayed within a single donor.

This clonotype was seen repeatedly, ten times or more. Its specificity is not known. CDR3 length: 13 residues. Germline CDR1 and CDR2: SGHRS and YFSETQ. The V gene lost 4 bases and the J gene lost 0 bases, with 7 bases spanning the gap. Study-wide points: Cross-reactive memory appears to have joined, as suggested by some responding clones showing up in pre-infection memory. The study found contracting CD4+ clones mainly in CM and EM and contracting CD8+ clones in EMRA.

TCRdb passed the 5' RACE reads through MiXCR, listing each CDR3 protein once. The sample has fewer than 70,000 distinct CDR3 sequences, more than 8% seen once. The sequencing sample was made of PBMCs or a T cell subset sorted from them (not recorded which). The chain recombines TRBV5-1 with TRBJ1-1; the D gene is possibly TRBD1 (5 bases). The receptor was isolated from a young man who had mild COVID-19 (a few samples of this study predate the infection). Cell type and time point are not known. The chain's CDR3 is CASSRQMNTEAFF. The CDR3 DNA reads TGCGCCAGCAGCCGACAGATGAACACTGAAGCTTTCTTT.